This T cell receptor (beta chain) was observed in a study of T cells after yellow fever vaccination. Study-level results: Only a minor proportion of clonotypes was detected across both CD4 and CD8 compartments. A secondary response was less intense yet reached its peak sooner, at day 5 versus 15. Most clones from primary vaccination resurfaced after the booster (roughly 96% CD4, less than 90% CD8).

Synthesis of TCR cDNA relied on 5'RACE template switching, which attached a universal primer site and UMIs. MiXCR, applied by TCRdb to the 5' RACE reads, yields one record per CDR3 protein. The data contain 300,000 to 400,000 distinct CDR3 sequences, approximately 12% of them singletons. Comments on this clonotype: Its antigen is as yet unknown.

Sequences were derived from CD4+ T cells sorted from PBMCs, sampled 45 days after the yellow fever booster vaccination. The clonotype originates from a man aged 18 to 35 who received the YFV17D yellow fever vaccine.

CDR3 loop: CASSLYTRVGETQYF. The DNA for the CDR3 is TGTGCCAGCAGTTTATATACCAGGGTAGGAGAGACCCAGTACTTC. V usage is TRBV28 and J usage is TRBJ2-5, with a tentative D call TRBD1 (5 bases). Germline V CDR1 and CDR2: MDHEN, SYDVKM. Between the trimmed V and J ends, which lost 1 base and 4 bases, there was a span of 13 bases. The CDR3 sequence is 15 residues long.